The 32 T cell receptor beta chains below were found in one sample sequenced in a study of vaccination and CD4 T cells after COVID-19. Treatment here: approximately 9-day PBMC culture with coronavirus spike peptide pools or control peptides (ViraFEST assay). Harvesting of the unexposed donor's CD4+ T cells predated the COVID-19 pandemic (2011-2018). Antigens of these TCRs are unknown. Cultured CD4+ T cell DNA was sequenced using the Oncomine TCR Beta short-read assay. It was cultured CD4+ T cells from which genomic DNA was extracted. TCRdb re-called the PCR reads through MiXCR, storing one row per CDR3 protein. The sample records around 6,900 distinct CDR3 sequences, 30% to 45% being singletons. Sequenced: CD4+ T cells from blood, cultured in vitro. Receptors were obtained from a human donor in good health.

This rearrangement joins TRBV29-1 to TRBJ2-3, with 7 nucleotides matching TRBD2. Trimming took 3 bases from V and 2 from J; bases not matched to a gene: 5. The germline V gene has CDR1 SQVTM and CDR2 ANQGSEA. This CDR3 has 14 residues. As DNA, the CDR3 is TGCAGCGTTGATCCTAGCGGACTCACAGATACGCAGTATTTT. It is translated as CSVDPSGLTDTQYF.

By proportion, this clonotype is medium-sized. J is TRBJ1-6 and V is TRBV20-1; 7 bases fit TRBD1. Germline V gene data show CDR1 as DFQATT and CDR2 as SNEGSKA (reference sequence). The CDR3 length is 13 residues. The V segment lost 4 bases and the J segment 10 bases; nucleotides outside the gene matches: 7. CDR3 in DNA: TGCAGTGCTACGGGGACAGCTGACTCACCCCTCCACTTT. It specifies CSATGTADSPLHF.

The gene calls are TRBV7-3 and TRBJ2-1; TRBD2 matches 9 bases. Germline CDR1 reads SGHTA; CDR2 reads FQGTGA. V lost 5 bases, J lost 7 bases, and 3 bases stayed unmatched. CDR3 size: 13 residues. The CDR3 bases are TGTGCCAGCAGCCAGCTAGCGGGAAATGAGCAGTTCTTC. It yields the protein CASSQLAGNEQFF.

There are a few counts of this clonotype. The chain recombines TRBV28 with TRBJ2-7; 13 nucleotides match TRBD2. There are 17 residues in the CDR3. With V trimmed by 6 bases and J by 2 bases, 10 bases remained unmatched. The germline V gene has CDR1 MDHEN and CDR2 SYDVKM. The CDR3 DNA sequence: TGTGCCAGCAGCCCGATCGTGGGACTAGCGGGACCCTACGAGCAGTACTTC. Translated: CASSPIVGLAGPYEQYF. The full variable domain, rest sourced from reference TRBV28 and TRBJ2-7, is DVKVTQSSRYLVKRTGEKVFLECVQDMDHENMFWYRQDPGLGLRLIYFSYDVKMKEKGDIPEGYSVSREKKERFSLILESASTNQTSMYLCASSPIVGLAGPYEQYFGPGTRLTVT.

In this sample, this clonotype turned up a few times. The chain is built from TRBV20-1 and TRBJ2-7; D gene uncertain. The CDR3 runs 14 residues. The V gene's germline CDR1 is DFQATT and CDR2 SNEGSKA (reference sequence). V lost 6 bases and J lost 0, with 15 bases in between. Here the CDR3 reads CSAEVDPSSYEQYF. CDR3 in DNA: TGCAGTGCCGAGGTGGACCCGAGCTCCTACGAGCAGTACTTC.

This clonotype was detected once. The gene calls are TRBV10-3 and TRBJ2-5, with D possibly TRBD2 on 6 matching bases. The V and J ends lost 5 bases and 1 base respectively, with 11 bases between them. The CDR3 loop spans 14 amino acids. CDR1 is ENHRY and CDR2 is SYGVKD in the germline V gene. The CDR3 sequence: CAISWGVGQETQYF. In nucleotides, the CDR3 is TGTGCCATCAGTTGGGGGGTTGGCCAAGAGACCCAGTACTTC.

V gene TRBV14 combines with J gene TRBJ2-7, with TRBD2 matching over 8 bases. V shed 0 bases, J shed 2 bases, and the junction held 6 bases outside the gene matches. This CDR3 is 16 amino acids long. Per germline, CDR1 SGHDN and CDR2 FVKESK. The CDR3, as DNA: TGTGCCAGCAGCCAAGACCTTACTAGCGGCACCTACGAGCAGTACTTC. Its translation is CASSQDLTSGTYEQYF.

V and J are TRBV2 and TRBJ1-1; perhaps TRBD1 as D (5 bases). With 3 bases removed from V and 5 bases from J, the gap between germline ends came to 13 bases. The CDR3 runs to 14 residues. Germline CDR1 SNHLY, CDR2 FYNNEI. This chain's CDR3 is CASSDWGAGTEAFF. CDR3 sequence (DNA): TGTGCCAGCAGTGACTGGGGCGCGGGAACTGAAGCTTTCTTT.

This clonotype showed up just once. The chain joins TRBV27 to TRBJ2-2; 12 bases match TRBD2. V dropped 0 bases and J dropped 6; count of bases not matched to a gene: 8. The CDR3 has 18 residues. Germline V gives CDR1 MNHEY, CDR2 SMNVEV (reference sequence). CDR3 in amino acids: CASSLSSFLAGGAGELFF. CDR3 coding DNA: TGTGCCAGCAGTTTATCGTCGTTTCTAGCGGGAGGGGCCGGGGAGCTGTTTTTT.

The CDR3 nucleotides are TGCGCCAGCAGTGATGCGGGGAGCTCCTACAATGAGCAGTTCTTC. This translates into CASSDAGSSYNEQFF. The chain uses TRBV10-2 and TRBJ2-1, with D perhaps matching TRBD2 (6 bases). Trimming pared 3 bases from V and 0 bases from J, leaving 9 bases between. Germline V CDR1 and CDR2: WSHSY, SAAADI. This CDR3 is 15 amino acids long.

This clonotype was seen more than once but under ten times. This chain links TRBV10-3 with TRBJ1-1, with D perhaps TRBD1 (5 bases). V was cut by 3 bases and J by 10 bases, with 18 bases left in between. The CDR3 contains 14 residues. Germline-derived CDR1 and CDR2 are ENHRY and SYGVKD. CDR3 in DNA: TGTGCCATCAGTGATAACAGGTTTGAACAAGGAGCTTTCTTT. Translated: CAISDNRFEQGAFF.

This clonotype was observed a handful of times. This chain links TRBV20-1 with TRBJ2-7; 10 nucleotides line up with TRBD1. With 4 bases clipped from V and 6 bases from J, the junction kept 6 bases outside the gene matches. This CDR3 region has 13 residues. Germline V gene lookup returns CDR1 DFQATT and CDR2 SNEGSKA (reference sequence). CDR3 nucleotides: TGCAGTGCTATGGGGACAGGGGAAGGCGAGCAGTACTTC. It yields the protein CSAMGTGEGEQYF.

The chain links TRBV20-1 to TRBJ2-1; 10 bases align to TRBD2. CDR1 and CDR2 (germline): DFQATT, SNEGSKA (reference sequence). This CDR3 region has 15 residues. Trimming removed 3 bases from V and 7 bases from J; junction bases left unmatched: 9. The CDR3 nucleotides are TGCAGTGCTAGCGACCCTAGCGGGAGTGGGAATGAGCAGTTCTTC. This encodes CSASDPSGSGNEQFF.

This clonotype was seen a handful of times. This rearrangement joins TRBV20-1 to TRBJ2-2, with 7 bases fitting TRBD2. Losses at the gene ends were 5 bases for V and 4 bases for J; bases not matched to a gene: 10. Germline assignment: CDR1 DFQATT and CDR2 SNEGSKA (reference sequence). The CDR3 extends over 15 amino acids. As DNA, the CDR3 is TGCAGTGCTCCGCGGTCGGGAGGCAGCACCGGGGAGCTGTTTTTT. Translated, it gives CSAPRSGGSTGELFF.

This clonotype appeared a few times. Here the CDR3 DNA reads TGTGCCAGCACCCCTACAGCAATTTATGGCTACACCTTC. Translation: CASTPTAIYGYTF. The V call is TRBV12-3 or TRBV12-4, the J call TRBJ1-2, with D unresolved. The V end lost 7 bases, the J end lost 5 bases, and 14 bases lay between the germline ends. The CDR3 spans 13 residues.

This clonotype appeared a few times. The chain joins TRBV2 to TRBJ2-7, with D tentatively TRBD1 (5 bases). The V end was cut by 8 bases, the J end by 7 bases, with 9 bases between. The CDR3 length is 10 residues. Per germline, CDR1 SNHLY and CDR2 FYNNEI. The CDR3 coding sequence is TGTGCCAGCCTTAAGGGGGAGCAGTACTTC. It is translated as CASLKGEQYF.

The V call is TRBV10-3, the J call TRBJ2-7; D perhaps matches TRBD2 (6 bases). Trimming took 2 bases from V and 2 from J, leaving 10 bases between them. CDR1 is ENHRY, CDR2 SYGVKD, per germline. This CDR3 has 14 residues. The CDR3 bases are TGTGCCATCAGTGAGGCTAGCGTGACCTACGAGCAGTACTTC. This gives the protein CAISEASVTYEQYF.

The DNA for the CDR3 is TGTGCCAGTAGTATAGGAACAGTCCCTGGCTACACCTTC. Residues: CASSIGTVPGYTF. J is TRBJ1-2 and V is TRBV19; no clear D. The CDR3 loop spans 13 amino acids. V shed 1 base and J shed 7 bases, with 10 bases lying between them. The germline V gene has CDR1 LNHDA and CDR2 SQIVND (reference sequence).

The chain uses TRBV7-2 and TRBJ1-4; no clear D gene. The CDR3 runs 13 residues. The germline V gene encodes CDR1 SGHTA and CDR2 FQGNSA. V was pared by 5 bases and J by 0 bases, with 4 bases between. In DNA form, the CDR3 reads TGTGCCAGCAGCCCCTCAACTAATGAAAAACTGTTTTTT. Translation gives CASSPSTNEKLFF.

The J gene is TRBJ2-5, the V gene TRBV6-2 or TRBV6-3; D is unclear. This CDR3 is built from 13 residues. Trimming took off 6 bases at V and 10 bases at J, with 18 bases between the two ends. CDR1 and CDR2 (germline): MNHEY, SVGEGT. The CDR3 protein is CASSATPSGDQYF. The CDR3 DNA sequence: TGTGCCAGCAGCGCCACGCCCTCCGGTGACCAGTACTTC.

V gene TRBV7-2 combines with J gene TRBJ2-1; 9 bases are a match to TRBD2. Germline CDR1 SGHTA, CDR2 FQGNSA. The CDR3 length is 16 residues. Trimming took 1 base from V and 4 from J; bases not matched to a gene: 5. The CDR3 loop is CASSLDGGRGYNEQFF. The CDR3 region has the DNA TGTGCCAGCAGCTTAGACGGCGGGAGGGGATACAATGAGCAGTTCTTC.

The J gene is TRBJ2-7, the V gene TRBV20-1, with TRBD1 identical over 10 bases. After removal of 0 bases from V and 0 bases from J, the junction contained 5 bases not matched to a gene. This CDR3 has 16 amino acids. Germline values: CDR1 DFQATT, CDR2 SNEGSKA (reference sequence). Here the CDR3 DNA reads TGCAGTGCTAGAGATTTCGGGACAGGGGCCTCCTACGAGCAGTACTTC. Translation gives CSARDFGTGASYEQYF.

This clonotype was seen more than once but under ten times. The chain employs TRBV7-2 and TRBJ1-5; no definite D call. Germline lookup yields CDR1 SGHTA and CDR2 FQGNSA. Trimming cost V 5 bases and J 5 bases, with 7 bases left between them. This CDR3 has 12 amino acids. The CDR3 protein is CASSVNHQPQHF. As DNA, the CDR3 is TGTGCCAGCAGCGTAAACCATCAGCCCCAGCATTTT.

The chain couples TRBV15 to TRBJ1-4; unclear D gene. Germline V lookup: CDR1 LNHNV, CDR2 YYDKDF (reference sequence). CDR3 length: 14 residues. V dropped 5 bases and J dropped 0 bases, with 7 bases sitting between them. The CDR3 loop is CATSLTATNEKLFF. The CDR3 region has the DNA TGTGCCACCAGCCTTACTGCAACTAATGAAAAACTGTTTTTT.

The DNA of the CDR3 is TGTGCCAGCAGCGTATTAGGACGGTCAGACACAGATACGCAGTATTTT. As protein: CASSVLGRSDTDTQYF. The chain couples TRBV9 to TRBJ2-3, with unresolved D. Trimming pared 1 base from V and 2 bases from J, leaving 14 bases between. The CDR3 loop spans 16 amino acids. Germline CDR1 is SGDLS and CDR2 is YYNGEE.

This clonotype was observed a few times. The junction differs from germline at one of its ends, possibly a read error. This chain connects TRBV7-7 to TRBJ2-7; 10 bases are shared with TRBD2. CDR3 length equals 15 residues. Germline CDR1 and CDR2: SSHAT and FNYEAQ (reference sequence). The CDR3 region is CASSPAAGGPGEQYF. CDR3 bases: TGTGCTAGCAGCCCCGCAGCGGGAGGGCCGGGGGAGCAGTACTTC.

This sequence joins TRBV6-1 and TRBJ1-1; TRBD1 might be the D (6 bases). Germline CDR1 reads MNHNS; CDR2 reads SASEGT. The CDR3 spans 15 residues. Trimming cost V 5 bases and J 13 bases, with 26 bases left between them. For the CDR3, the DNA is TGTGCCAGCAGTCCTCTCTCCCGGGACATGCACATAGGTTTCTTT. It is translated as CASSPLSRDMHIGFF.

This clonotype has more than one count but fewer than ten. The chain is built from TRBV27 and TRBJ2-7; D possibly corresponds to TRBD1 (5 bases). The CDR3 has 15 residues. V lost 6 bases and J lost 3, with 18 bases in between. CDR1 is MNHEY and CDR2 is SMNVEV in the germline V gene (reference sequence). The CDR3 DNA reads TGTGCCAGCAGCTTAATGGGGCGGCAAATCTACGAGCAGTACTTC. It encodes CASSLMGRQIYEQYF.

This clonotype was seen a handful of times. V usage is TRBV24-1 and J usage is TRBJ2-7, with D tentatively TRBD2 (5 bases). The V end was cut by 2 bases, the J end by 7 bases, with 5 bases between. Germline loops: CDR1 KGHDR, CDR2 SFDVKD. CDR3 length: 11 residues. This CDR3 reads CATSDSGEQYF. CDR3 DNA sequence: TGTGCCACCAGTGATTCGGGGGAGCAGTACTTC.

There are a few counts of this clonotype. This sequence joins TRBV25-1 and TRBJ2-5; unclear D gene. Germline assignment: CDR1 MGHDK and CDR2 SYGVNS. The CDR3 runs to 11 residues. V lost 3 bases to trimming and J lost 7 bases, with 6 bases between them. DNA of the CDR3: TGTGCCAGCAGTGATCGTTGGACCCAGTACTTC. This encodes CASSDRWTQYF.

This clonotype has only a few counts. The chain is built from TRBV6-5 and TRBJ1-6; 9 positions agree with TRBD1. V dropped 0 bases and J dropped 8; count of bases not matched to a gene: 8. Germline CDR1 is MNHEY and CDR2 is SVGAGI. This CDR3 region has 17 residues. In nucleotides, the CDR3 is TGTGCCAGCAGTTACTCTGGGGACAGGGTTAGACATTCACCCCTCCACTTT. The encoded protein is CASSYSGDRVRHSPLHF.

The rearrangement links TRBV12-3 or TRBV12-4 to TRBJ2-3; 9 bases agree with TRBD1. The junction had 7 bases not matched to a gene; V was cut back by 8 bases and J by 4 bases. This CDR3 comprises 14 residues. This chain's CDR3 is CASGRDRVPDTQYF. In DNA, the CDR3 is TGTGCCAGCGGCCGGGACAGGGTACCAGATACGCAGTATTTT.